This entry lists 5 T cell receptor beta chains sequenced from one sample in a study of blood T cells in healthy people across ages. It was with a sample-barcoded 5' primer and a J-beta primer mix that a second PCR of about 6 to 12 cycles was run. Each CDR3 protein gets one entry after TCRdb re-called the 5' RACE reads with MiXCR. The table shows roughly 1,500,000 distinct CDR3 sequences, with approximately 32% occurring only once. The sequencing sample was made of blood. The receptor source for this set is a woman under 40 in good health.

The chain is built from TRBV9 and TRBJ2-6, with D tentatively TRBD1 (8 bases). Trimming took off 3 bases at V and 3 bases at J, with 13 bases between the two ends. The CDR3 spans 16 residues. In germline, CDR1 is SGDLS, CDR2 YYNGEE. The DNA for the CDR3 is TGTGCCAGCAGCGCACAGGGGGGGGTTGGGGCCAACGTCCTGACTTTC. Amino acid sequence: CASSAQGGVGANVLTF.

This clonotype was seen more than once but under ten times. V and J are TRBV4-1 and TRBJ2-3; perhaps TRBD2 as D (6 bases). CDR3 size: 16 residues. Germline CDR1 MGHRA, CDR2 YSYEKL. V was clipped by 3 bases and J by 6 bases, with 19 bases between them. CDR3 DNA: TGCGCCAGCAGCCATGGCCCGTACGGGAGTGCGGATACGCAGTATTTT. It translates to CASSHGPYGSADTQYF.

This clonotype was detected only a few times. CDR3 sequence (DNA): TGCAGTGGGGTACAGGGGCCCTACGAGCAGTACTTC. Its protein is CSGVQGPYEQYF. V is TRBV20-1 and J is TRBJ2-7; 7 bases fit TRBD1. Germline lookup yields CDR1 DFQATT and CDR2 SNEGSKA (reference sequence). The CDR3 has 12 residues. V dropped 7 bases and J dropped 2; count of bases not matched to a gene: 5.

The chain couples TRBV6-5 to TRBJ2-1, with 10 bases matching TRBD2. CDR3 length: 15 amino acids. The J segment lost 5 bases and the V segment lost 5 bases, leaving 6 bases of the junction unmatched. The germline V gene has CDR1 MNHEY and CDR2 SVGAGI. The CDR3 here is CASSQLAGPDNEQFF. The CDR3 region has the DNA TGTGCCAGCAGTCAACTAGCGGGACCCGACAATGAGCAGTTCTTC.

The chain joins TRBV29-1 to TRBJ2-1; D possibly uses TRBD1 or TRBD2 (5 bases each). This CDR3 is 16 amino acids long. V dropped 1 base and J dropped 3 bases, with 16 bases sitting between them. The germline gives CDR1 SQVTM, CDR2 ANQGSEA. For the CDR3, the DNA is TGCAGCGTTGAAGGCTTGCAGGGCGGGTTCTACAATGAGCAGTTCTTC. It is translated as CSVEGLQGGFYNEQFF.